These T cell receptor beta chains were read from a single sample in a study of OX40 agonist ivuxolimab in advanced cancers. The protocol was immunoSEQ multiplex PCR, while the TCRdb copy is restricted to in-frame clones and leaves out a portion. The table lists 45,000 to 65,000 clones, about 90% of them singletons. The starting material was CD4+ or CD8+ T cells sorted from blood, obtained in a trial of the OX40 agonist ivuxolimab. These receptors originate from an adult with an advanced solid tumor such as melanoma, head and neck, liver or kidney cancer. The CDR3 runs from the conserved cysteine through the conserved F or W. The D gene is left open where the match is weak. A row's size may be missing; if present it is once, few, many or a size class.

TRBV11-3	-	TRBJ2-3	-	14	CASSLDSGTDTQYF	TGTGCCAGCAGCTTGGATAGCGGCACAGATACGCAGTATTTT
TRBV4-2	-	TRBJ2-3	-	13	CASSPRTGDTQYF	TGTGCCAGCAGCCCCCGGACGGGCGATACGCAGTATTTT
TRBV10-1	-	TRBJ2-5	-	15	CASSEMSGPRETQYF	TGCGCCAGCAGTGAAATGAGCGGGCCCAGGGAGACCCAGTACTTC
TRBV28	-	TRBJ2-7	once	13	CASSPGHLYEQYF	TGTGCCAGCAGTCCGGGACACCTCTACGAGCAGTACTTC
TRBV19	TRBD2	TRBJ2-3	-	17	CASSRRLAGGQVDTQYF	TGTGCCAGTAGTAGGCGACTAGCGGGGGGGCAAGTAGATACGCAGTATTTT
TRBV9	TRBD1	TRBJ2-6	-	14	CASSSGGGANVLTF	TGTGCCAGCAGCTCAGGGGGTGGGGCCAACGTCCTGACTTTC
TRBV7-6	TRBD1	TRBJ1-4	-	13	CASSLDQGAKLFF	TGTGCCAGCAGCTTAGATCAGGGGGCGAAACTGTTTTTT
TRBV7-2	TRBD1	TRBJ1-2	-	13	CASSLGQAWGYTF	TGTGCCAGCAGCTTGGGACAGGCGTGGGGCTACACCTTC
TRBV12-2	-	TRBJ2-1	-	20	CASRLVPSGAGGNSYNEQFF	TGTGCAAGTCGCTTAGTGCCTTCGGGAGCGGGGGGCAACTCCTACAATGAGCAGTTCTTC
TRBV15	-	TRBJ1-3	once	16	CATSRDSGKTGNTIYF	TGTGCCACCAGCAGAGATTCGGGCAAAACTGGAAACACCATATATTTT
TRBV6-5	-	TRBJ2-7	-	12	CASTNGAYEQYF	TGTGCCAGCACCAACGGGGCCTACGAGCAGTACTTC
TRBV19	-	TRBJ2-3	once	14	CASSMDSRTDTQYF	TGTGCCAGTAGTATGGACAGCCGCACAGATACGCAGTATTTT
TRBV2	-	TRBJ1-1	-	12	CASRERQTQAFF	TGTGCCAGCAGGGAAAGACAGACGCAAGCTTTCTTT
TRBV25-1	-	TRBJ2-6	-	15	CASSGQGSGANVLTF	TGTGCCAGCAGTGGCCAGGGCTCTGGGGCCAACGTCCTGACTTTC
TRBV7-2	-	TRBJ2-3	-	15	CASSLSSVWTDTQYF	TGTGCCAGCAGCTTATCTAGCGTCTGGACAGATACGCAGTATTTT
TRBV6-1	-	TRBJ1-6	-	9	CASSLPLHF	TGTGCCAGCAGTCTTCCCCTCCACTTT
TRBV28	-	TRBJ1-6	-	18	CASSLGPGGFSYNSPLHF	TGTGCCAGCAGTTTAGGGCCGGGAGGGTTCTCCTATAATTCACCCCTCCACTTT
TRBV9	TRBD2	TRBJ2-3	-	16	CASSGTTSGSGDTQYF	TGTGCCAGCAGCGGGACTACTAGCGGGAGTGGAGATACGCAGTATTTT
TRBV11-2	-	TRBJ2-3	few	14	CASRATSGEYTQYF	TGTGCCAGCAGGGCGACTAGTGGGGAATATACGCAGTATTTT
TRBV7-7	-	TRBJ2-3	-	13	CASSRTGRDTQYF	TGTGCCAGCAGCCGTACAGGGAGAGATACGCAGTATTTT
TRBV7-2	-	TRBJ1-5	-	14	CASSAGSGNQPQHF	TGTGCCAGCAGCGCCGGGAGTGGCAATCAGCCCCAGCATTTT
TRBV5-1	TRBD2	TRBJ2-3	-	17	CASSLTPSGIYTDTQYF	TGCGCCAGCAGCTTGACGCCTAGCGGGATTTACACAGATACGCAGTATTTT
TRBV6-6	-	TRBJ1-2	-	14	CASSSPQEGYGYTF	TGTGCCAGCAGCTCCCCCCAGGAAGGTTATGGCTACACCTTC
TRBV25-1	TRBD1	TRBJ1-6	-	14	CASSELTGPSPLHF	TGTGCCAGCAGTGAACTGACAGGGCCCTCACCCCTCCACTTT
TRBV27	-	TRBJ2-3	-	13	CASTPVQPDTQYF	TGTGCCAGCACCCCTGTTCAGCCAGATACGCAGTATTTT
TRBV6-5	-	TRBJ1-2	-	12	CASSYSRNGYTF	TGTGCCAGCAGTTACTCCCGGAATGGCTACACCTTC
TRBV19	TRBD1	TRBJ1-1	-	17	CASSIQGALRENTEAFF	TGTGCCAGTAGTATACAGGGGGCCCTTAGAGAAAACACTGAAGCTTTCTTT
TRBV7-9	-	TRBJ2-1	-	15	CASRSGLFSYNEQFF	TGTGCCAGCAGATCGGGACTTTTCTCCTACAATGAGCAGTTCTTC
TRBV5-1	-	TRBJ1-1	-	13	CASSLTRGTEAFF	TGCGCCAGCAGCCTTACCCGGGGGACTGAAGCTTTCTTT
TRBV4-3	TRBD2	TRBJ2-3	-	17	CASSQRLAVFSTDTQYF	TGCGCCAGCAGCCAACGACTAGCAGTCTTTAGCACAGATACGCAGTATTTT